The rows below give T cell receptor beta chains drawn from one sample of a study of T cell responses to AZD1222 COVID-19 vaccine. Sequencing was performed with immunoSEQ multiplex PCR; in TCRdb, only in-frame clones are kept and a portion is missing. This sample carries 83,000 or so clones, 86% of them seen once, and the ten largest clones take about 8.7%. Source: peripheral blood, taken on day 0 of AZD1222 vaccination. Receptors were obtained from an adult in good health. CDR3s include the opening cysteine and the closing phenylalanine or tryptophan. Fields, in order: D gene, clone size, V gene, CDR3 length, J gene, CDR3 protein, CDR3 DNA. The D gene is left open where the match is weak. Some rows have no size entry. The others give once, few or many, or a class for an expanded clone.

>-|-|TRBV30|16|TRBJ1-5
CAWSVGGGVGNQPQHF
TGTGCCTGGAGTGTAGGAGGAGGGGTTGGCAATCAGCCCCAGCATTTT
>-|-|TRBV7-9|13|TRBJ1-1
CASNSPQGTEAFF
TGTGCCAGCAATTCCCCCCAGGGGACTGAAGCTTTCTTT
>TRBD2|-|TRBV2|15|TRBJ2-2
CASRLAVSNTGELFF
TGTGCCAGCAGACTAGCGGTTTCGAACACCGGGGAGCTGTTTTTT
>TRBD1|-|TRBV28|14|TRBJ1-4
CASSSGQDNEKLFF
TGTGCCAGCAGTTCTGGACAGGATAATGAAAAACTGTTTTTT
>-|-|TRBV19|16|TRBJ2-1
CASSIPLGVSYNEQFF
TGTGCCAGTAGTATTCCCCTGGGGGTATCCTACAATGAGCAGTTCTTC
>TRBD1|-|TRBV29-1|13|TRBJ2-3
CSVETGVGDTQYF
TGCAGCGTTGAAACAGGGGTAGGGGATACGCAGTATTTT
>TRBD1|-|TRBV7-9|17|TRBJ1-4
CASSSSWDRGLNEKLFF
TGTGCCAGCAGCTCCAGCTGGGACAGGGGGTTAAATGAAAAACTGTTTTTT
>-|-|TRBV2|13|TRBJ2-1
CASLRDEDNEQFF
TGTGCCAGCCTACGGGACGAAGACAATGAGCAGTTCTTC
>-|once|TRBV6-5|15|TRBJ1-2
CASSYSGKGNYGYTF
TGTGCCAGCAGTTACTCTGGGAAGGGAAACTATGGCTACACCTTC
>-|-|TRBV24-1|13|TRBJ1-1
CATSTAGNTEAFF
TGTGCCACCAGTACGGCTGGTAACACTGAAGCTTTCTTT
>TRBD1|-|TRBV6-5|13|TRBJ2-1
CASGQGLYNEQFF
TGTGCCAGCGGACAGGGACTGTACAATGAGCAGTTCTTC
>TRBD1|-|TRBV20-1|15|TRBJ2-2
CSASPGQLTPGELFF
TGCAGTGCTAGTCCGGGACAGCTAACCCCCGGGGAGCTGTTTTTT
>-|-|TRBV13|13|TRBJ1-2
CASSLGGTYGYTF
TGTGCCAGCAGCTTAGGGGGGACCTATGGCTACACCTTC
>TRBD2|-|TRBV4-3|15|TRBJ2-7
CASSPQAGVGDEQYF
TGCGCCAGCAGCCCCCAAGCGGGAGTCGGGGACGAGCAGTACTTC
>TRBD1|-|TRBV9|15|TRBJ2-2
CASTINQGAIGELFF
TGTGCCAGCACCATAAATCAGGGGGCTATCGGGGAGCTGTTTTTT
>-|-|TRBV18|17|TRBJ2-1
CASSPPNSPSSYNEQFF
TGTGCCAGCTCACCACCGAACTCCCCGAGCTCCTACAATGAGCAGTTCTTC
>-|-|TRBV13|14|TRBJ1-1
CASSPRVWDTEAFF
TGTGCCAGCAGCCCAAGAGTCTGGGACACTGAAGCTTTCTTT
>-|-|TRBV20-1|11|TRBJ1-1
CSAMVNTEAFF
TGCAGTGCTATGGTTAACACTGAAGCTTTCTTT
>TRBD2|-|TRBV18|14|TRBJ2-7
CASSPGSGTTAQYF
TGTGCCAGCTCACCAGGTAGTGGGACTACGGCGCAGTACTTC
>TRBD1|-|TRBV11-3|16|TRBJ2-1
CASSPGGPRSRSEQFF
TGTGCCAGCAGCCCAGGGGGACCCCGCAGTCGCAGTGAGCAGTTCTTC
>-|-|TRBV5-6|12|TRBJ2-7
CASSLTVYEQYF
TGTGCCAGCAGCTTAACGGTCTACGAGCAGTACTTC
>TRBD2|few|TRBV6-6|18|TRBJ2-1
CASNRMGLAGGSYNEQFF
TGTGCCAGCAATCGGATGGGACTAGCGGGGGGCTCCTACAATGAGCAGTTCTTC
>-|-|TRBV19|15|TRBJ1-1
CASSRGFGGNTEAFF
TGTGCCAGCTCCCGCGGGTTTGGAGGGAACACTGAAGCTTTCTTT
>-|-|TRBV3-1/TRBV3-2|16|TRBJ2-5
CASSQDSLGGVETQYF
TGTGCCAGCAGCCAAGATAGTCTAGGCGGGGTAGAGACCCAGTACTTC
>-|-|TRBV7-3|14|TRBJ2-3
CASSSRGKTDTQYF
TGTGCCAGCAGCTCTCGGGGCAAAACAGATACGCAGTATTTT
>TRBD2|-|TRBV6-6|13|TRBJ2-1
CASSEGLANEQFF
TGTGCCAGCAGTGAGGGACTAGCGAATGAGCAGTTCTTC
>-|-|TRBV5-1|16|TRBJ1-6
CASSLDGLSANSPLHF
TGCGCCAGCAGCTTGGATGGTCTCAGCGCAAATTCACCCCTCCACTTT
>-|-|TRBV3-1/TRBV3-2|15|TRBJ2-1
CASSSQTGTYNEQFF
TGTGCCAGCAGCTCCCAGACAGGAACCTACAATGAGCAGTTCTTC
>-|-|TRBV4-3|16|TRBJ1-3
CASSQSTGGPGNTIYF
TGCGCCAGCAGCCAATCCACTGGGGGCCCTGGAAACACCATATATTTT
>-|-|TRBV10-1|15|TRBJ2-7
CASSPGLTSSYEQYF
TGCGCCAGCAGTCCTGGACTAACGAGCTCCTACGAGCAGTACTTC
>-|large|TRBV19|13|TRBJ1-2
CASSIVPGDGYTF
TGTGCCAGTAGTATAGTCCCAGGGGACGGCTACACCTTC
>TRBD2|-|TRBV11-2|15|TRBJ2-3
CASSLIAGDTDTQYF
TGTGCCAGCAGCTTAATAGCGGGAGACACAGATACGCAGTATTTT
>TRBD2|-|TRBV13|13|TRBJ2-1
CASGVSGSYKQFF
TGTGCCAGCGGTGTGAGCGGGAGTTACAAGCAGTTCTTC
>-|-|TRBV5-5|18|TRBJ1-1
CASSLAHGSVGKNTEAFF
TGTGCCAGCAGCTTGGCCCACGGGTCGGTGGGGAAGAACACTGAAGCTTTCTTT
>-|-|TRBV6-1|16|TRBJ1-2
CASSEAYQITNYGYTF
TGTGCCAGCAGTGAAGCTTATCAGATTACTAACTATGGCTACACCTTC
>-|once|TRBV5-1|15|TRBJ2-1
CASSLEGGSYNEQFF
TGCGCCAGCAGCTTGGAAGGGGGCTCCTACAATGAGCAGTTCTTC
>-|-|TRBV20-1|11|TRBJ2-2
CSARDRRGLFF
TGCAGTGCTAGAGATAGGAGAGGGCTGTTTTTT
>-|few|TRBV4-2|12|TRBJ2-2
CASSHPTGELFF
TGTGCCAGCAGCCATCCTACCGGGGAGCTGTTTTTT
>-|-|TRBV10-2|13|TRBJ1-2
CASMEGSGYGYTF
TGCGCCAGCATGGAGGGAAGTGGCTATGGCTACACCTTC
>-|-|TRBV15|12|TRBJ2-5
CATSLDQETQYF
TGTGCCACCAGCCTGGACCAAGAGACCCAGTACTTC
>-|-|TRBV6-5|14|TRBJ1-1
CASILPGRSAEAFF
TGTGCCAGCATCCTCCCCGGAAGGTCTGCTGAAGCTTTCTTT